A single sample is the source of the 28 T cell receptor beta chains below, sequenced in a study of neoadjuvant anti-PD-1 for oral cavity cancer. Time point here: after neoadjuvant nivolumab, at surgical resection. Repertoires were generated with immunoSEQ multiplex PCR, while TCRdb's copy carries only in-frame clones and drops some. The sample has some 70,000 clones, roughly 84% seen once. The starting material was PBMCs, obtained after nivolumab (anti-PD-1) treatment. Receptors originate from a person aged 35-80 years with oral cavity squamous cell carcinoma.

The V and J genes are TRBV28 and TRBJ2-5; perhaps TRBD1 as D (6 bases). Germline CDR1 MDHEN, CDR2 SYDVKM. This CDR3 comprises 16 residues. Trimming removed 6 bases from V and 0 bases from J, with 17 bases in between. Here the CDR3 reads CASSPGQLTYQETQYF. The CDR3 nucleotides are TGTGCCAGCAGCCCAGGACAGCTTACGTACCAAGAGACCCAGTACTTC. The full variable domain, rest sourced from reference TRBV28 and TRBJ2-5, is DVKVTQSSRYLVKRTGEKVFLECVQDMDHENMFWYRQDPGLGLRLIYFSYDVKMKEKGDIPEGYSVSREKKERFSLILESASTNQTSMYLCASSPGQLTYQETQYFGPGTRLLVL.

The CDR3 region has the DNA TGTGCCAGCAGTACCCCCCCCAAGCCCTACGAGCAGTACTTC. This sequence encodes CASSTPPKPYEQYF. The chain uses TRBV6-6 and TRBJ2-7, with D hard to call. Germline CDR1 MNHNY, CDR2 SVGAGI (reference sequence). The CDR3 contains 14 residues. Trimming took off 5 bases at V and 2 bases at J, with 13 bases between the two ends.

The gene calls are TRBV2 and TRBJ2-2, with D possibly TRBD1 on 7 matching bases. Germline V gene data show CDR1 as SNHLY and CDR2 as FYNNEI. The CDR3 is made up of 13 amino acids. Trimming removed 6 bases from V and 8 bases from J, with 13 bases in between. The chain's CDR3 is CASRDRRVGELFF. In DNA form, the CDR3 reads TGTGCCAGCAGGGACAGGAGGGTAGGGGAGCTGTTTTTT.

V gene TRBV10-3 combines with J gene TRBJ1-2, with D tentatively TRBD1 (6 bases). Germline loops: CDR1 ENHRY, CDR2 SYGVKD. The CDR3 has 13 amino acids. V was shortened by 7 bases and J by 8 bases, with 17 bases between the two germline ends. The DNA for the CDR3 is TGTGCCATCAACGATGGGGGCGGGTCGGGCTACACCTTC. Translating gives CAINDGGGSGYTF.

The chain employs TRBV2 and TRBJ1-5; D possibly corresponds to TRBD1 (6 bases). Germline V gives CDR1 SNHLY, CDR2 FYNNEI. This CDR3 comprises 14 residues. Trimming removed 3 bases at V and 5 bases at J, with 11 bases between. As DNA, the CDR3 is TGTGCCAGCAGTGATAGAGGGGGGCATCAGCCCCAGCATTTT. Encoded protein: CASSDRGGHQPQHF.

The genes are TRBV15 and TRBJ1-2; perhaps TRBD1 as D (5 bases). Trimming removed 1 base at V and 3 bases at J, with 12 bases between. Germline CDR1 reads LNHNV; CDR2 reads YYDKDF (reference sequence). The CDR3 runs 15 residues. CDR3 loop: CATSRGAGVDYGYTF. CDR3 DNA: TGTGCCACCAGCAGAGGGGCGGGGGTAGACTATGGCTACACCTTC.

The rearrangement uses TRBV5-1 and TRBJ2-1, with D perhaps matching TRBD1 (6 bases). Germline V lookup: CDR1 SGHRS, CDR2 YFSETQ. The ends were cut back, 7 bases at V and 7 bases at J, with 12 bases in the middle. This CDR3 has 12 amino acids. This chain's CDR3 is CASGLGANEQFF. CDR3 bases: TGCGCCAGCGGACTGGGGGCTAATGAGCAGTTCTTC. The full variable domain, in which reference TRBV5-1 and TRBJ2-1 provide the parts outside the CDR3, is KAGVTQTPRYLIKTRGQQVTLSCSPISGHRSVSWYQQTPGQGLQFLFEYFSETQRNKGNFPGRFSGRQFSNSRSEMNVSTLELGDSALYLCASGLGANEQFFGPGTRLTVL.

The chain links TRBV5-5 to TRBJ1-2; D is ambiguous. CDR3 size: 14 residues. The V gene lost 3 bases and the J gene lost 1 base, with 10 bases spanning the gap. Germline V gene sequence: CDR1 SGHKS, CDR2 YYEKEE (reference sequence). The CDR3, as DNA: TGTGCCAGCAGCTCCGCCCAGGTTAACTATGGCTACACCTTC. It codes for CASSSAQVNYGYTF.

V and J are TRBV2 and TRBJ2-1, with D possibly being TRBD2 (6 bases). Between the trimmed V and J ends, which lost 6 bases and 0 bases, there was a span of 12 bases. The germline V gene has CDR1 SNHLY and CDR2 FYNNEI. The CDR3 contains 15 residues. DNA for the CDR3: TGTGCCAGCAGGACCGCGGGAAGCTCCTACAATGAGCAGTTCTTC. Translating gives CASRTAGSSYNEQFF.

This clone was seen once. CDR3 bases: TGTGCCAGCAGTTTCTTAGGAGAGTCCTATGGCTACACCTTC. Residues: CASSFLGESYGYTF. V usage is TRBV28 and J usage is TRBJ1-2, with no clear D. The CDR3 totals 14 residues. Germline V CDR1 and CDR2: MDHEN, SYDVKM. V was clipped by 3 bases and J by 4 bases, with 12 bases between them.

The V call is TRBV29-1, the J call TRBJ1-1; D is unresolved. Trimming stripped 5 bases from V and 1 base from J, with 5 bases between. Germline CDR1 is SQVTM and CDR2 is ANQGSEA. This CDR3 has 11 residues. The CDR3 loop is CSVRKNTEAFF. CDR3 nucleotide sequence: TGCAGCGTTCGGAAGAACACTGAAGCTTTCTTT.

V and J are TRBV7-9 and TRBJ2-7, with D perhaps TRBD2 (5 bases). The CDR3 totals 15 residues. Trimming left V 5 bases short and J 3 bases short, with 17 bases between. The germline V gene encodes CDR1 SEHNR and CDR2 FQNEAQ (reference sequence). The CDR3 reads CASSQTIGENYEQYF. The DNA of the CDR3 is TGTGCCAGCAGCCAAACCATCGGGGAGAACTACGAGCAGTACTTC.

In this sample, this clone turned up a few times. This chain links TRBV7-3 with TRBJ2-3, with D possibly TRBD1 on 6 matching bases. The CDR3 consists of 14 residues. Trimming removed 5 bases from V and 5 bases from J, with 14 bases in between. Per the germline V gene, CDR1 is SGHTA and CDR2 is FQGTGA. CDR3 sequence reads: CASSEQGSGDTQYF. CDR3 nucleotides: TGTGCCAGCAGCGAACAGGGCTCGGGAGATACGCAGTATTTT.

The rearrangement links TRBV28 to TRBJ1-2, with D perhaps matching TRBD1 (5 bases). Germline-derived CDR1 and CDR2 are MDHEN and SYDVKM. The CDR3 spans 14 residues. V lost 3 bases to trimming and J lost 3 bases, with 11 bases between them. CDR3 nucleotides: TGTGCCAGCAGTTTCCGAGGGGATTACTATGGCTACACCTTC. Protein product: CASSFRGDYYGYTF.

The chain joins TRBV6-1 to TRBJ2-7; 8 bases match TRBD1. In germline, CDR1 is MNHNS, CDR2 SASEGT. The CDR3 totals 15 residues. V dropped 4 bases and J dropped 5; count of bases not matched to a gene: 10. The CDR3 DNA sequence: TGTGCCAGCAGTGTTTCTCAGGGGGCTCGGGACGAGCAGTACTTC. Translating it yields CASSVSQGARDEQYF.

This sequence joins TRBV27 and TRBJ2-1, with 14 bases that match TRBD2. The V and J ends lost 11 bases and 14 bases, in that order; junction bases with no gene match: 8. The CDR3 loop spans 12 amino acids. Germline lookup yields CDR1 MNHEY and CDR2 SMNVEV (reference sequence). CDR3 loop: CAHGLAGGVEFF. The CDR3 DNA follows: TGTGCCCACGGACTAGCGGGAGGAGTGGAGTTCTTC.

J is TRBJ2-2 and V is TRBV7-8, with 7 bases matching TRBD2. Per germline, CDR1 SGHVS and CDR2 FQNEAQ. CDR3 size: 16 residues. Trimming took 6 bases from V and 2 from J; bases not matched to a gene: 9. CDR3 bases: TGTGCCAGCAGGGGGGGGAGGTCTTATAACACCGGGGAGCTGTTTTTT. Residues: CASRGGRSYNTGELFF.

This clone is judged medium-sized (0.01 to 0.1%). The J gene is TRBJ2-7, the V gene TRBV9; the D gene could be TRBD1 or TRBD2 (6 bases each). Germline CDR1 and CDR2: SGDLS and YYNGEE. The length of the CDR3 is 15 residues. V lost 3 bases, J lost 2 bases, and 15 bases lay in between. CDR3 region: CASSAGGGGAYEQYF. The CDR3 coding sequence is TGTGCCAGCAGCGCCGGCGGAGGGGGTGCCTACGAGCAGTACTTC.

This clone was observed once. The V gene is TRBV19, the J gene TRBJ2-7, with D possibly TRBD2 on 6 matching bases. CDR3 length: 13 amino acids. Germline CDR1 LNHDA, CDR2 SQIVND (reference sequence). The V end lost 6 bases, the J end lost 9 bases, and 18 bases lay between the germline ends. DNA of the CDR3: TGTGCCAGTAGGACAAACCGGGACTCCGGGCAGTACTTC. Protein sequence: CASRTNRDSGQYF.

V gene TRBV5-1 combines with J gene TRBJ1-2, with 7 positions matching TRBD1. Germline V gene data show CDR1 as SGHRS and CDR2 as YFSETQ. CDR3 length: 13 amino acids. V trimming: 5 bases; J trimming: 2 bases; junction bases outside the gene matches: 3. CDR3 sequence reads: CASRLTGNYGYTF. For the CDR3, the DNA is TGCGCCAGCAGACTGACAGGGAACTATGGCTACACCTTC.

The CDR3 sequence: CASSPGLAVHNEQFF. In DNA form, the CDR3 reads TGTGCCAGCAGCCCTGGACTAGCGGTTCACAATGAGCAGTTCTTC. This chain links TRBV6-5 with TRBJ2-1; 10 nucleotides align to TRBD2. V dropped 6 bases and J dropped 5; count of bases not matched to a gene: 7. Germline assignment: CDR1 MNHEY and CDR2 SVGAGI. The CDR3 has 15 residues.

The rearrangement uses TRBV6-1 and TRBJ2-3, with 7 bases matching TRBD2. Germline CDR1 is MNHNS and CDR2 is SASEGT. V was pared by 11 bases and J by 0 bases, with 8 bases of the junction left unmatched. This CDR3 region has 14 residues. The DNA for the CDR3 is TGTGCCGCCGTACTAGCGACTAGCACAGATACGCAGTATTTT. Its translation: CAAVLATSTDTQYF.

V and J are TRBV5-6 and TRBJ1-3; 8 nucleotides match TRBD1. The CDR3 runs 16 residues. V shed 4 bases, J shed 0 bases, and the junction held 6 bases outside the gene matches. Germline CDR1 is SGHDT and CDR2 is YYEEEE. The chain's CDR3 is CASSPRDRNSGNTIYF. CDR3 bases: TGTGCCAGCAGCCCCCGGGACAGGAACTCTGGAAACACCATATATTTT.

The rearrangement links TRBV5-1 to TRBJ2-7; 10 nucleotides agree with TRBD2. The CDR3 totals 17 residues. Germline V gives CDR1 SGHRS, CDR2 YFSETQ. Unmatched junction bases numbered 6, after V lost 0 bases and J lost 0 bases. The CDR3 DNA reads TGCGCCAGCAGCTTGGCCGCCGGGACTAGCGCCTCCTACGAGCAGTACTTC. Amino acids: CASSLAAGTSASYEQYF.

This chain links TRBV25-1 with TRBJ2-3; D perhaps matches TRBD2 (5 bases). Trimming removed 5 bases at V and 6 bases at J, with 18 bases between. Germline assignment: CDR1 MGHDK and CDR2 SYGVNS. CDR3 length: 15 residues. Here the CDR3 DNA reads TGTGCCAGCAGTTCCCCAGCGGCCGTCTACGATACGCAGTATTTT. Protein product: CASSSPAAVYDTQYF. The variable domain in full, completed from reference TRBV25-1 and TRBJ2-3, reads EADIYQTPRYLVIGTGKKITLECSQTMGHDKMYWYQQDPGMELHLIHYSYGVNSTEKGDLSSESTVSRIRTEHFPLTLESARPSHTSQYLCASSSPAAVYDTQYFGPGTRLTVL.

The chain has TRBV2 and TRBJ1-5, with a tentative D call TRBD1 (5 bases). Trimming took 4 bases from V and 3 from J, leaving 7 bases between them. CDR3 length: 13 residues. Germline assignment: CDR1 SNHLY and CDR2 FYNNEI. CDR3 coding DNA: TGTGCCAGCAGTGGGGACCTCAATCAGCCCCAGCATTTT. Encoded protein: CASSGDLNQPQHF. Full variable domain (remainder filled in from reference TRBV2 and TRBJ1-5): EPEVTQTPSHQVTQMGQEVILRCVPISNHLYFYWYRQILGQKVEFLVSFYNNEISEKSEIFDDQFSVERPDGSNFTLKIRSTKLEDSAMYFCASSGDLNQPQHFGDGTRLSIL.

The chain links TRBV6-5 to TRBJ1-5; D is perhaps TRBD1 (6 bases). Trimming removed 4 bases from V and 3 bases from J, with 10 bases in between. Germline-derived CDR1 and CDR2 are MNHEY and SVGAGI. This CDR3 has 14 residues. The CDR3 region is CASSWDKINQPQHF. The CDR3 nucleotides read TGTGCCAGCAGTTGGGACAAGATCAATCAGCCCCAGCATTTT.

The chain employs TRBV30 and TRBJ2-3, with D hard to call. The CDR3 sequence is 14 residues long. V was cut by 0 bases and J by 2 bases, with 9 bases left in between. The germline CDR1 and CDR2 sequences are GTSNPN and SVGIG (reference sequence). This chain's CDR3 is CAWSVLLDTDTQYF. The CDR3, as DNA: TGTGCCTGGAGTGTACTGTTGGACACAGATACGCAGTATTTT.